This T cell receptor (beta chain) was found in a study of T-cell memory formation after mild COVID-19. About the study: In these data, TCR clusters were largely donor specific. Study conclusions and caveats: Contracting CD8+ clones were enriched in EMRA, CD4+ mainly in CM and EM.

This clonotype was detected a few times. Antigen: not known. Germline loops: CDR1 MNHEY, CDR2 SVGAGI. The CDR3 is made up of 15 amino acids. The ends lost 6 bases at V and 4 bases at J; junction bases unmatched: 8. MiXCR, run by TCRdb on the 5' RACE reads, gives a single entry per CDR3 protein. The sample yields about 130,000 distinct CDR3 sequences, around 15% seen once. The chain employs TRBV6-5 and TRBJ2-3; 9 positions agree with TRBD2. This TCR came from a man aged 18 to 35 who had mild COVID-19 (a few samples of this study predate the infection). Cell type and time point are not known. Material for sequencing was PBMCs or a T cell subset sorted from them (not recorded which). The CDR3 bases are TGTGCCAGCAGCCTCGGGGTAGCGGGGGCAGATACGCAGTATTTT. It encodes CASSLGVAGADTQYF.